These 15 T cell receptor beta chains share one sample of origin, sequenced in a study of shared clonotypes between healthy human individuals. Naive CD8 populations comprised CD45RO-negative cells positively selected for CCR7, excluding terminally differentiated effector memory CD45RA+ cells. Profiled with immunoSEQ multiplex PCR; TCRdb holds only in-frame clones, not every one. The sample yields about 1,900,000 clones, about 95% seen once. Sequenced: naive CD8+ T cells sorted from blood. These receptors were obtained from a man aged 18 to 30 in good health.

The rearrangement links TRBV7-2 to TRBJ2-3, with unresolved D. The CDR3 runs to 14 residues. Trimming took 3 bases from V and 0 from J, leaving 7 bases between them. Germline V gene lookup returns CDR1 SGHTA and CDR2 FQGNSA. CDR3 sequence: CASSFGSSTDTQYF. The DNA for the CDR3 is TGTGCCAGCAGCTTCGGTTCTAGCACAGATACGCAGTATTTT.

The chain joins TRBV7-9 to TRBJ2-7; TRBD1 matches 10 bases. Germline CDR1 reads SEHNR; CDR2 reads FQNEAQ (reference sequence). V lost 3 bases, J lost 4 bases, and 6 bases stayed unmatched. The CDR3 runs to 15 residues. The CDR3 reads CASSFSGTGDYEQYF. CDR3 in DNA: TGTGCCAGCAGCTTTTCCGGGACAGGGGATTACGAGCAGTACTTC.

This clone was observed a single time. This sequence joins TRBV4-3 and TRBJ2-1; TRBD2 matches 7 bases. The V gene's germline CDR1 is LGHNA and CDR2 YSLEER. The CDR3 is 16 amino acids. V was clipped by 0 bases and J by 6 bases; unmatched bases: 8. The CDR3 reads CASSQDRGGSGNEQFF. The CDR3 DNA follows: TGCGCCAGCAGCCAAGATCGGGGCGGGAGTGGCAATGAGCAGTTCTTC.

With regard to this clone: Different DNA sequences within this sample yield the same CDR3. The CDR3 DNA is TGCGCCAGCAGCTTGTCAGGGAGCTCCTACAATGAGCAGTTCTTC. Protein product: CASSLSGSSYNEQFF. V gene TRBV5-1 combines with J gene TRBJ2-1; D is tentatively TRBD1 or TRBD2 (5 bases each). The CDR3 is made up of 15 amino acids. CDR1 SGHRS and CDR2 YFSETQ come from the germline V gene. V shed 1 base and J shed 0 bases, with 8 bases lying between them.

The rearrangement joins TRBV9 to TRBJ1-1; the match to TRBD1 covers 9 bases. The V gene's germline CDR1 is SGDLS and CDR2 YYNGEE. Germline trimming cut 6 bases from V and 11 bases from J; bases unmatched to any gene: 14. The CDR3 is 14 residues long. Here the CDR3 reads CASTASGTGRDAFF. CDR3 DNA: TGTGCCAGCACCGCCAGCGGGACAGGGAGGGACGCTTTCTTT. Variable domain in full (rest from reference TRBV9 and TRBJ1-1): DSGVTQTPKHLITATGQRVTLRCSPRSGDLSVYWYQQSLDQGLQFLIQYYNGEERAKGNILERFSAQQFPDLHSELNLSSLELGDSALYFCASTASGTGRDAFFGQGTRLTVV.

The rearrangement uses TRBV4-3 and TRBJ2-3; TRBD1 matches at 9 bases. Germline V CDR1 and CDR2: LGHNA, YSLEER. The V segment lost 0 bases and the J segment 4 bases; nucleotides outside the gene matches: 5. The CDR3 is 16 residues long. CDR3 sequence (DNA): TGCGCCAGCAGCCAAGATTGGACAGGGGACCCAGATACGCAGTATTTT. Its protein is CASSQDWTGDPDTQYF.

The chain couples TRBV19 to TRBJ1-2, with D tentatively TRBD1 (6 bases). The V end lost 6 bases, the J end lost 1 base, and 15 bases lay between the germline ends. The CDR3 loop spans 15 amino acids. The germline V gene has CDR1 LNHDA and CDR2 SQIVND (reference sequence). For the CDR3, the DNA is TGTGCCAGTAGCCTTCACAGGGTCGGTAACTATGGCTACACCTTC. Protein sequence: CASSLHRVGNYGYTF.

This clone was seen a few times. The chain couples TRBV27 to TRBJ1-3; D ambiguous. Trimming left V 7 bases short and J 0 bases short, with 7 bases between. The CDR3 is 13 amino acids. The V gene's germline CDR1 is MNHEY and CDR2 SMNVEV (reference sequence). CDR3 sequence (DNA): TGTGCCAGCATCCCCAACTCTGGAAACACCATATATTTT. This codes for CASIPNSGNTIYF.

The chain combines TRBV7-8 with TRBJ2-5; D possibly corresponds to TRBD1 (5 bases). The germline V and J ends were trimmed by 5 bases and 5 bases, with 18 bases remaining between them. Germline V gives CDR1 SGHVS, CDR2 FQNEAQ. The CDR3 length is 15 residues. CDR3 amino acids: CASSAKSLGRETQYF. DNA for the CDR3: TGTGCCAGCAGCGCAAAGTCCTTGGGGCGGGAGACCCAGTACTTC.

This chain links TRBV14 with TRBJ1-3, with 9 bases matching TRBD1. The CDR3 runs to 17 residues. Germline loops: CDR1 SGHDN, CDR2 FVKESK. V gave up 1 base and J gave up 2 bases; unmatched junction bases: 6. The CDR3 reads CASSQVWTGETGNTIYF. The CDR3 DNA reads TGTGCCAGCAGCCAAGTATGGACAGGGGAAACTGGAAACACCATATATTTT.

The DNA for the CDR3 is TGTGCCACCAGCCCTCAGCCCGTCGACGAGCAGTACTTC. Translated, it gives CATSPQPVDEQYF. The genes are TRBV15 and TRBJ2-7, with D hard to call. V lost 5 bases and J lost 5, with 13 bases in between. This CDR3 comprises 13 residues. Looked up from germline, CDR1 is LNHNV and CDR2 is YYDKDF (reference sequence).

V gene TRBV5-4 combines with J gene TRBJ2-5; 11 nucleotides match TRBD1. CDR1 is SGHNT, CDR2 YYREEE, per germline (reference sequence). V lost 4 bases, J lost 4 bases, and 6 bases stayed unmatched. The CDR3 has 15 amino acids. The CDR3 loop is CASSQGQGGRETQYF. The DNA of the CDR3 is TGTGCCAGCAGCCAGGGACAGGGGGGTAGAGAGACCCAGTACTTC.

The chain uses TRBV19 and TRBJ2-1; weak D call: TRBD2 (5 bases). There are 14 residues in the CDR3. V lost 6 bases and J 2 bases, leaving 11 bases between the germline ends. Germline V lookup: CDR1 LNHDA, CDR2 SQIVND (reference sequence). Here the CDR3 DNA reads TGTGCCAGTAGACCATCCGGGGCCTACAATGAGCAGTTCTTC. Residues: CASRPSGAYNEQFF.

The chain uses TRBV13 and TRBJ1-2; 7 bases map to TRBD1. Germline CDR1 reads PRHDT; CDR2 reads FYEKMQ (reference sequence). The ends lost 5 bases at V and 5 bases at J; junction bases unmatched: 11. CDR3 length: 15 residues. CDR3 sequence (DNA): TGTGCCAGCAGCCACGGGACAGAAGACCAATATGGCTACACCTTC. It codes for CASSHGTEDQYGYTF.

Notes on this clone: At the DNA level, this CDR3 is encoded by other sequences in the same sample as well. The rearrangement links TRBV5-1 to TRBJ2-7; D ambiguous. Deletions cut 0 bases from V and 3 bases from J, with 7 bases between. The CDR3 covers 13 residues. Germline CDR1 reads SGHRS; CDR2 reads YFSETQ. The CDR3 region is CASSLGLHYEQYF. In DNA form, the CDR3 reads TGCGCCAGCAGCTTGGGGTTGCACTACGAGCAGTACTTC.